The T cell receptor (beta chain) under discussion was sequenced for a study of metastatic and nonmetastatic thyroid tumors (dated by TCRdb to about 2020). As for the study more broadly: For patients with malignant and with benign thyroid disease, the researchers compared repertoires between peripheral blood samples and tumor or nodule tissue samples.

Library generation was performed with PCR. This sample was sequenced with an Illumina HiSeq 4000. High-throughput sequencing was used to profile the CDR3 region of the TCR beta-chain in every patient. The published analysis was carried out like this. A classifier to discriminate distant-metastatic papillary thyroid cancer patients was built from CDR3 differences across clinicopathological groups. To measure repertoire diversity the researchers used the Shannon index, while the Morisita-Horn index served to gauge how similar the tumor and blood repertoires were. TCRdb's own reprocessing of the public reads used fastp at Q25 and MiXCR and kept productive beta chains. These V and J calls are TCRdb output, not the study's own analysis. The sample data list tens of thousands of clones, and more than 15% of these were observed just once. The ten largest make up roughly 18% of the sample. What the work shows at the level of the full study, not this receptor alone: In both blood and tumor samples, malignant tumors were reported to have significantly higher TCR beta diversity than benign nodules.

The germline V gene yields MNHNS for CDR1 and SASEGT for CDR2. Unmatched junction bases come to 8, with V trimmed by 5 bases and J by 7 bases. The CDR3 runs 16 residues from the cysteine to the phenylalanine. The CDR3 DNA has 48 bases and is translated from base 1. No patient had received any treatment before thyroid surgery. The study retrospectively analysed patient clinical samples collected from about 2012 to 2019 using T-cell receptor beta sequencing. The sample holds many counts of this clone. What antigen it recognizes has not been identified. The input lacks base qualities; no much larger clone sits a single base away.

Sequencing used blood. The chain is made from TRBV6-1 and TRBJ2-1, and 13 junction bases match TRBD2. This TCR was recovered from a female donor with papillary thyroid cancer or a benign thyroid nodule (not recorded which). Some clones in this sample may be carry-over from other donors' samples. The CDR3 corresponds to CASSPPGLAGRNEQFF. The nucleotides read TGTGCCAGCAGTCCCCCGGGACTAGCGGGAAGAAATGAGCAGTTCTTC.